The 10 T cell receptor beta chains in this list originate from one sample, sequenced in a study of CD8 T cells in Susac syndrome. With random hexamers, roughly 0.5 to 1 ug RNA was reverse transcribed. TCRdb used MiXCR to reprocess the immunoSEQ multiplex PCR reads, holding one entry per CDR3 protein. The table has over 350,000 distinct CDR3 sequences, approximately 85% seen once. The specimen sequenced was CD8+ T cells from PBMCs. Receptors originate from a human donor with multiple sclerosis.

The chain couples TRBV29-1 to TRBJ1-2; weak D call: TRBD1 (5 bases). Germline loops: CDR1 SQVTM, CDR2 ANQGSEA. Trimming left V 7 bases short and J 3 bases short, with 15 bases between. The CDR3 is 13 residues long. The CDR3 sequence is CSAITGVDYGYTF. In DNA, the CDR3 is TGCAGCGCAATAACGGGGGTTGACTATGGCTACACCTTC.

The chain recombines TRBV3-1 with TRBJ1-3; perhaps TRBD1 as D (5 bases). Trimming took off 1 base at V and 0 bases at J, with 7 bases between the two ends. Per the germline V gene, CDR1 is LGHDT and CDR2 is YNNKEL (reference sequence). The CDR3 length is 15 residues. This CDR3 is CASSQAGLSGNTIYF. The DNA of the CDR3 is TGTGCCAGCAGCCAAGCAGGGCTCTCTGGAAACACCATATATTTT.

This chain links TRBV19 with TRBJ2-7, with no clear D. With 2 bases removed from V and 5 bases from J, the gap between germline ends came to 10 bases. Germline lookup yields CDR1 LNHDA and CDR2 SQIVND (reference sequence). This CDR3 spans 13 amino acids. The CDR3 DNA reads as TGTGCCAGTAGTATAATGCAAGGGAACGAGCAGTACTTC. Its protein product is CASSIMQGNEQYF.

The DNA for the CDR3 is TGCAGTGCTAGAGATCTTCTCGGGACAGGGGTTGGCGAGCAGTACTTC. Encoded protein: CSARDLLGTGVGEQYF. The chain joins TRBV20-1 to TRBJ2-7; 10 nucleotides line up with TRBD1. CDR3 length: 16 amino acids. CDR1 and CDR2 (germline): DFQATT, SNEGSKA (reference sequence). V lost 0 bases, J lost 6 bases, and 11 bases stayed unmatched.

This clonotype appeared a single time. J is TRBJ2-7 and V is TRBV27, with D perhaps matching TRBD1 (6 bases). Germline V gene data show CDR1 as MNHEY and CDR2 as SMNVEV (reference sequence). This CDR3 has 13 residues. Trimming removed 6 bases from V and 3 bases from J, with 12 bases in between. The CDR3 DNA reads TGTGCCAGCAGCCCGGACAGCTACTACGAGCAGTACTTC. This gives the protein CASSPDSYYEQYF.

The chain is built from TRBV12-3 or TRBV12-4 and TRBJ1-2, with TRBD1 matching over 10 bases. V lost 8 bases and J lost 4; bases outside the gene matches: 13. This CDR3 comprises 16 residues. CDR3 sequence reads: CASGGQGPSTFYGYTF. Written as DNA, the CDR3 is TGTGCCAGCGGGGGACAGGGGCCGTCCACATTCTATGGCTACACCTTC.

The chain links TRBV20-1 to TRBJ1-5, with D hard to call. Germline V gives CDR1 DFQATT, CDR2 SNEGSKA (reference sequence). The length of the CDR3 is 12 residues. Trimming removed 3 bases from V and 1 base from J, with 4 bases in between. The CDR3 is CSARDSNQPQHF. The CDR3 coding sequence is TGCAGTGCTAGGGACAGCAATCAGCCCCAGCATTTT.

This clonotype appeared a single time. V and J are TRBV7-4 and TRBJ2-6; TRBD2 agrees at 13 bases. With V trimmed by 5 bases and J by 2 bases, 6 bases remained unmatched. Looked up from germline, CDR1 is SGHVT and CDR2 is SQSDAQ. The length of the CDR3 is 18 residues. For the CDR3, the DNA is TGTGCCAGCAGCATGGGGACTAGCGGGAACCCTGGGGCCAACGTCCTGACTTTC. It encodes CASSMGTSGNPGANVLTF.

The gene calls are TRBV4-1 and TRBJ1-1, with 8 nucleotides matching TRBD1. The trim removed 4 bases at V and 0 bases at J, leaving 13 bases unmatched. This CDR3 has 18 residues. Germline V gene sequence: CDR1 MGHRA, CDR2 YSYEKL. CDR3 nucleotides: TGCGCCAGCAGCCGAACAACCTTCCGGGACAGGATGAACACTGAAGCTTTCTTT. It encodes CASSRTTFRDRMNTEAFF.

This clonotype was seen only a few times. The chain links TRBV4-1 to TRBJ2-2, with D perhaps matching TRBD2 (5 bases). CDR3 length equals 15 residues. Trimming left V 1 base short and J 5 bases short, with 11 bases between. The germline gives CDR1 MGHRA, CDR2 YSYEKL. Here the CDR3 DNA reads TGCGCCAGCAGCCAAGGGACGGGGTGGACCGGGGAGCTGTTTTTT. Protein: CASSQGTGWTGELFF.